The rows below give T cell receptor beta chains drawn from one sample of a study of shared clonotypes between healthy human individuals. TCRdb keeps only in-frame clones here, not all; method: immunoSEQ multiplex PCR. The data show hundreds of thousands of clones, 74% seen once. The sequenced sample consisted of memory CD4+ T cells sorted from blood. All receptors come from a woman aged 30 to 39 in good health. Both conserved end residues are part of each CDR3. A D gene is named only where the DNA matches it firmly. Only part of the rows carry a size: once, few, many, or a class if the clone is expanded.

clone size	J gene	D gene	V gene	CDR3 length	CDR3 protein	CDR3 DNA
.	TRBJ1-3	TRBD1	TRBV6-5	14	CASRPGGSGNTIYF	TGTGCCAGCAGACCAGGGGGCTCTGGAAACACCATATATTTT
.	TRBJ2-7	.	TRBV11-2	13	CASSPGLLYEQYF	TGTGCCAGCAGCCCCGGGCTCCTCTACGAGCAGTACTTC
.	TRBJ1-2	.	TRBV6-1	14	CASSENRVLYGYTF	TGTGCCAGCAGTGAGAACAGGGTGCTGTATGGCTACACCTTC
once	TRBJ1-2	.	TRBV6-1	14	CASSEWGSHYGYTF	TGTGCCAGCAGTGAATGGGGCAGCCACTATGGCTACACCTTC
.	TRBJ1-2	.	TRBV28	15	CASSSAGSGNYGYTF	TGTGCCAGCAGCTCCGCTGGGAGTGGTAACTATGGCTACACCTTC
.	TRBJ2-7	TRBD1	TRBV4-2	15	CASSQGTGGSYEQYF	TGTGCCAGCAGCCAAGGGACAGGGGGGTCCTACGAGCAGTACTTC
once	TRBJ2-7	.	TRBV10-3	14	CAISTGSPPGEQYF	TGTGCCATCAGCACAGGGTCACCCCCCGGAGAGCAGTACTTC
.	TRBJ2-2	TRBD2	TRBV11-1	19	CASSLAPGLAPGGTGELFF	TGTGCCAGCAGCTTAGCGCCGGGACTAGCTCCTGGTGGCACCGGGGAGCTGTTTTTT
few	TRBJ2-7	.	TRBV7-5	13	CVRSPGRGYEQYF	TGTGTCAGAAGCCCCGGTCGTGGGTACGAGCAGTACTTC
.	TRBJ2-5	TRBD1	TRBV29-1	14	CSVGRTGSYETQYF	TGCAGCGTGGGAAGGACAGGGTCCTATGAGACCCAGTACTTC
.	TRBJ1-3	.	TRBV6-5	15	CATRGVLASGNTIYF	TGTGCCACGAGAGGGGTCTTAGCCTCTGGAAACACCATATATTTT
.	TRBJ1-2	.	TRBV30	14	CAWSVHSGPNGYTF	TGTGCCTGGAGTGTACACTCAGGGCCGAATGGCTACACCTTC
.	TRBJ2-1	.	TRBV5-1	11	CASSLVDEQFF	TGCGCCAGCAGCTTGGTTGATGAGCAGTTCTTC
.	TRBJ2-7	.	TRBV28	14	CASSPPPQGREQYF	TGTGCCAGCAGTCCGCCCCCACAGGGGAGGGAGCAGTACTTC
few	TRBJ2-7	.	TRBV4-1	14	CASSPELGPYEQYF	TGCGCCAGCAGCCCGGAACTAGGCCCCTACGAGCAGTACTTC
.	TRBJ2-7	.	TRBV25-1	14	CASSEWGPTYEQYF	TGTGCCAGCAGTGAATGGGGCCCTACCTACGAGCAGTACTTC
.	TRBJ2-3	.	TRBV10-1	15	CASSQVLGPSDTQYF	TGCGCCAGCAGCCAAGTTTTAGGGCCCTCAGATACGCAGTATTTT
.	TRBJ2-7	.	TRBV28	16	CASSLLPQIITYEQYF	TGTGCCAGCAGCCTACTCCCACAGATAATAACCTACGAGCAGTACTTC
.	TRBJ2-7	.	TRBV7-9	13	CASSLGTNYEQYF	TGTGCCAGCAGCTTAGGGACTAACTACGAGCAGTACTTC
.	TRBJ1-4	.	TRBV4-2	15	CASSLRGNANEKLFF	TGTGCCAGCAGCCTGAGGGGAAACGCTAATGAAAAACTGTTTTTT
.	TRBJ2-5	TRBD2	TRBV7-9	13	CASVAGLRETQYF	TGTGCCAGCGTAGCGGGCCTCCGGGAGACCCAGTACTTC
.	TRBJ2-3	.	TRBV18	16	CASSPARRGGTDTQYF	TGTGCCAGCTCACCCGCCCGGAGAGGGGGAACAGATACGCAGTATTTT
.	TRBJ1-5	.	TRBV30	16	CAWSLGYGVGYQPQHF	TGTGCCTGGAGTTTGGGTTACGGTGTTGGGTATCAGCCCCAGCATTTT
.	TRBJ1-1	.	TRBV30	15	CAWSPSGRSNTEAFF	TGTGCCTGGAGTCCTTCGGGACGGTCGAACACTGAAGCTTTCTTT
.	TRBJ2-7	TRBD1	TRBV28	14	CASRDRGRSYEQYF	TGTGCCAGCAGGGACAGGGGTAGAAGCTACGAGCAGTACTTC
.	TRBJ2-2	.	TRBV7-6	14	CASSLQVDSGELFF	TGTGCCAGCAGCTTACAAGTGGACTCCGGGGAGCTGTTTTTT
.	TRBJ2-3	TRBD1	TRBV5-1	15	CASSGGTGYQDTQYF	TGCGCCAGCAGCGGAGGGACAGGGTATCAAGATACGCAGTATTTT
few	TRBJ2-1	TRBD2	TRBV5-1	14	CASREAGGYNEQFF	TGCGCCAGCAGAGAAGCGGGAGGGTACAATGAGCAGTTCTTC
.	TRBJ2-5	.	TRBV5-1	15	CASSDGGRSGETQYF	TGCGCCAGCAGCGATGGGGGCCGTTCGGGAGAGACCCAGTACTTC
.	TRBJ1-1	.	TRBV7-2	14	CASSPSWGGTEAFF	TGTGCCAGCAGCCCAAGTTGGGGGGGCACTGAAGCTTTCTTT
.	TRBJ1-2	TRBD1	TRBV28	14	CASIPGQGYYGYTF	TGTGCCAGCATACCGGGACAGGGGTACTATGGCTACACCTTC
.	TRBJ2-2	TRBD2	TRBV5-4	17	CASSRPGLAGDSGELFF	TGTGCCAGCAGCCGTCCGGGACTAGCGGGAGATTCCGGGGAGCTGTTTTTT
.	TRBJ2-1	.	TRBV28	12	CASRSSINEQFF	TGTGCCAGCAGATCTAGCATTAATGAGCAGTTCTTC
.	TRBJ1-1	.	TRBV6-1	13	CASSDNVNTEAFF	TGTGCCAGCAGTGACAATGTGAACACTGAAGCTTTCTTT
few	TRBJ2-7	TRBD1	TRBV28	17	CASSTTPGTGFVDEQYF	TGTGCCAGCAGTACCACCCCCGGGACAGGGTTTGTCGACGAGCAGTACTTC
once	TRBJ2-2	.	TRBV5-8	16	CASSFYAGANTGELFF	TGTGCCAGCAGCTTCTATGCAGGGGCAAACACCGGGGAGCTGTTTTTT
.	TRBJ1-2	.	TRBV28	12	CASSFDHYGYTF	TGTGCCAGCAGTTTCGATCACTATGGCTACACCTTC
.	TRBJ1-3	.	TRBV2	14	CASSGGRAGNTIYF	TGTGCCAGCAGTGGGGGCAGGGCTGGAAACACCATATATTTT
many	TRBJ2-6	.	TRBV19	16	CASSKITGAGANVLTF	TGTGCCAGTAGTAAAATAACAGGAGCTGGGGCCAACGTCCTGACTTTC